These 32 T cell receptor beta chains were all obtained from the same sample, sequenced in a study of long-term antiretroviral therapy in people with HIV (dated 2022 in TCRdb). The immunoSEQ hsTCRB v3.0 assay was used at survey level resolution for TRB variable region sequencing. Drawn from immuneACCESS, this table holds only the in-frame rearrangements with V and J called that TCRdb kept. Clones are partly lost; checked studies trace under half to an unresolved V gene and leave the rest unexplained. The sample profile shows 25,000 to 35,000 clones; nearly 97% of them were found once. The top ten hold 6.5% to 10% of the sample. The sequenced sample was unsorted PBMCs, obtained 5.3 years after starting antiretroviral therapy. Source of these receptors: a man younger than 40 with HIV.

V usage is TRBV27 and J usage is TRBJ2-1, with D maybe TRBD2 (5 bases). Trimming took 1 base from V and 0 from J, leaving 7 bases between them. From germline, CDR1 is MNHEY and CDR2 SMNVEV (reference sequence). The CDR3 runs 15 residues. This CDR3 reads CASSLLGDSYNEQFF. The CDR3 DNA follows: TGTGCCAGCAGTTTATTGGGAGACTCCTACAATGAGCAGTTCTTC.

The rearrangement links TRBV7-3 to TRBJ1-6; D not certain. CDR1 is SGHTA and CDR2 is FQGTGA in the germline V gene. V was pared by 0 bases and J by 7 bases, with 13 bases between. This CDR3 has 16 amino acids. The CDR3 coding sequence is TGTGCCAGCAGCTTAACCGTCCACCGAGGGAATTCACCCCTCCACTTT. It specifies CASSLTVHRGNSPLHF.

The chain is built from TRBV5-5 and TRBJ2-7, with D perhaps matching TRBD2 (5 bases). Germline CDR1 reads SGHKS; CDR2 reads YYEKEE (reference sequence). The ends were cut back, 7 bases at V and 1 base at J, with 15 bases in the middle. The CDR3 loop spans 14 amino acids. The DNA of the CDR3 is TGTGCCAGCCGGCTTCGAACTAGTTCCTACGAGCAGTACTTC. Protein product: CASRLRTSSYEQYF.

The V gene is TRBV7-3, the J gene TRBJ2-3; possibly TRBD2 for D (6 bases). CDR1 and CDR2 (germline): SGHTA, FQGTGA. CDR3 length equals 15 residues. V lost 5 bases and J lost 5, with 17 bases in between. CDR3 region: CASSRGTSKGDTQYF. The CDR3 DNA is TGTGCCAGCAGCCGCGGGACGTCCAAGGGAGATACGCAGTATTTT.

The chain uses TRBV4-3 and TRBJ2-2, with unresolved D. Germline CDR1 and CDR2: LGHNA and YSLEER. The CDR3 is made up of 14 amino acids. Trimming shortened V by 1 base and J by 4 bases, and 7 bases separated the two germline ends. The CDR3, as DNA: TGCGCCAGCAGCCAAGTTGAACGCACCGGGGAGCTGTTTTTT. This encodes CASSQVERTGELFF.

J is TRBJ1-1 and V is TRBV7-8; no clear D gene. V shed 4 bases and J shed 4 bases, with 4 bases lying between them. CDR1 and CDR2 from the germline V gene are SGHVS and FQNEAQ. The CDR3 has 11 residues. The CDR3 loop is CASSSGTEAFF. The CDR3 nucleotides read TGTGCCAGCAGCTCTGGCACTGAAGCTTTCTTT. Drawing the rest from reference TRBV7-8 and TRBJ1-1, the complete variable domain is GAGVSQSPRYKVAKRGQDVALRCDPISGHVSLFWYQQALGQGPEFLTYFQNEAQLDKSGLPSDRFFAERPEGSVSTLKIQRTQQEDSAVYLCASSSGTEAFFGQGTRLTVV.

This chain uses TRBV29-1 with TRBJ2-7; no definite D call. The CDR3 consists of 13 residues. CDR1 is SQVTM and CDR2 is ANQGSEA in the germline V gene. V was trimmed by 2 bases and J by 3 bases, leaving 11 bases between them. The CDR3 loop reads CSVERHQGYEQYF. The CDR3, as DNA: TGCAGCGTTGAAAGACACCAAGGCTACGAGCAGTACTTC.

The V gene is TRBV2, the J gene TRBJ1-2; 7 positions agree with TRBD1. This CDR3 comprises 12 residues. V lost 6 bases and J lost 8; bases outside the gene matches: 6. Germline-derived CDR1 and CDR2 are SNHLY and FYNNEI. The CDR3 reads CASSPGQRGYTF. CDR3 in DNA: TGTGCCAGCAGCCCGGGACAGAGAGGCTACACCTTC.

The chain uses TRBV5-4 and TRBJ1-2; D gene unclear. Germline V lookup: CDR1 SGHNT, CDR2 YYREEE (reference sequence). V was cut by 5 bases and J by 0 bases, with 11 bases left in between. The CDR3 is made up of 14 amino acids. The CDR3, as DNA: TGTGCCAGCAGGAGTCCTACCTCTAACTATGGCTACACCTTC. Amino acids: CASRSPTSNYGYTF.

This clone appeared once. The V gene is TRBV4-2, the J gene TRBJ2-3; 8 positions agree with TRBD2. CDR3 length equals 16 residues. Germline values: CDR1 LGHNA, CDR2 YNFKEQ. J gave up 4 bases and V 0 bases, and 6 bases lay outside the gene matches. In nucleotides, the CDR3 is TGTGCCAGCAGCCAAGATCGGGTAGCGGGACCAGATACGCAGTATTTT. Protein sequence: CASSQDRVAGPDTQYF.

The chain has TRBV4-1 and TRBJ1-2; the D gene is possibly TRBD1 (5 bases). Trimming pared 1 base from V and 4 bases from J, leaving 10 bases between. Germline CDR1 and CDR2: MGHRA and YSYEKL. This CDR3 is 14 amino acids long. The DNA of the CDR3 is TGCGCCAGCAGCCAAGCTAGGGACCTCTATGGCTACACCTTC. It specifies CASSQARDLYGYTF.

Here the CDR3 DNA reads TGCGCCAGCAGCGCAGGGCCCAACGGTGGCTACACCTTC. This translates into CASSAGPNGGYTF. The chain recombines TRBV4-3 with TRBJ1-2; a weak D match, TRBD1 (5 bases). The CDR3 spans 13 residues. CDR1 is LGHNA and CDR2 is YSLEER in the germline V gene. V lost 5 bases, J lost 7 bases, and 14 bases lay in between.

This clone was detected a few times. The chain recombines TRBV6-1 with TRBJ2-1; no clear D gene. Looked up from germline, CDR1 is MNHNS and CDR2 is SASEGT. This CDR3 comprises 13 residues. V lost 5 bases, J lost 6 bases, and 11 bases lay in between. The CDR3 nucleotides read TGTGCCAGCAGTCAATACAGTGGCAATGAGCAGTTCTTC. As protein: CASSQYSGNEQFF.

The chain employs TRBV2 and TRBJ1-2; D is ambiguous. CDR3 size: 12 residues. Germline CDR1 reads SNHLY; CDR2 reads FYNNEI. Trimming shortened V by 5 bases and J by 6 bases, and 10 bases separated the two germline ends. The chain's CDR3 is CASSPRENGYTF. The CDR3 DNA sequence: TGTGCCAGCAGTCCCCGGGAGAATGGCTACACCTTC.

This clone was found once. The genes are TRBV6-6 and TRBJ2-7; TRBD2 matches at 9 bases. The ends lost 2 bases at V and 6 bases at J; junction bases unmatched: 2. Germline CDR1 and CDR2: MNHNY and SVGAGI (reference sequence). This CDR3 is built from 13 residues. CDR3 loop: CASSYGLASEQYF. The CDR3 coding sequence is TGTGCCAGCAGTTACGGACTAGCGTCCGAGCAGTACTTC.

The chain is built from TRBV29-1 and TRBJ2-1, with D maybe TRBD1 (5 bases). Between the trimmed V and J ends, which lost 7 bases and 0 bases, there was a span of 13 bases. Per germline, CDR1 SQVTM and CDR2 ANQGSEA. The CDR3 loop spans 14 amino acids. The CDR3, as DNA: TGCAGCGCCGCGCAGGGTGGCTCCTACAATGAGCAGTTCTTC. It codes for CSAAQGGSYNEQFF.

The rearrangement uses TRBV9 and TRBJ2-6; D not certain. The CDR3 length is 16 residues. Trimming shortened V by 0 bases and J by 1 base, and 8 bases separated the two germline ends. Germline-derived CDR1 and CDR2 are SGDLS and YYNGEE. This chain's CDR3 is CASSVAVGSGANVLTF. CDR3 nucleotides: TGTGCCAGCAGCGTAGCTGTTGGTTCTGGGGCCAACGTCCTGACTTTC. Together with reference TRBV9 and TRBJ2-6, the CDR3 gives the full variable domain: DSGVTQTPKHLITATGQRVTLRCSPRSGDLSVYWYQQSLDQGLQFLIQYYNGEERAKGNILERFSAQQFPDLHSELNLSSLELGDSALYFCASSVAVGSGANVLTFGAGSRLTVL.

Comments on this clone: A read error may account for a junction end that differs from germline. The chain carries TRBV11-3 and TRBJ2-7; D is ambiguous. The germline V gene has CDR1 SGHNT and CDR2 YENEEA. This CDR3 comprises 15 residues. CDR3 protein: CASSLGMKTSHEQYF. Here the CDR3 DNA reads TGTGCCAGCAGTTTAGGGATGAAAACCTCCCACGAGCAGTACTTC.

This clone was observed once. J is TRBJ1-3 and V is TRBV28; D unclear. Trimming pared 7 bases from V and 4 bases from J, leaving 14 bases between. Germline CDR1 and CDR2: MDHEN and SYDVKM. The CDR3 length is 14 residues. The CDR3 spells CASMVRGNGNTIYF. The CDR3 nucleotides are TGTGCCAGCATGGTCCGGGGAAACGGAAACACCATATATTTT.

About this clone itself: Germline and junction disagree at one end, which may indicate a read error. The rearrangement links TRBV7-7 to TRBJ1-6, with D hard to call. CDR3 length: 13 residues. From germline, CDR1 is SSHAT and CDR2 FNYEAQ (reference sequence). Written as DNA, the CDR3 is TGTGCTAGCAGCTTAGACCCGGGGTCACCCCTCCACTTT. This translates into CASSLDPGSPLHF.

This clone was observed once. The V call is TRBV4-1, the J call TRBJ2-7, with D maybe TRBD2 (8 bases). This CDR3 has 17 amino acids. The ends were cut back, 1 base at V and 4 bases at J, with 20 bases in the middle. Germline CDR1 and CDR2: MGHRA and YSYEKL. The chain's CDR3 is CASSQAFRIAGQYEQYF. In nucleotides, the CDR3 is TGCGCCAGCAGCCAAGCCTTCCGTATAGCGGGACAGTACGAGCAGTACTTC.

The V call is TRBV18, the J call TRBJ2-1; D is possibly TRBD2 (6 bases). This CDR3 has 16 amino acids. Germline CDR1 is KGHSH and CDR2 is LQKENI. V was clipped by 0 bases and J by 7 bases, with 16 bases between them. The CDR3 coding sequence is TGTGCCAGCTCACCACCCCTGCGGGAAGTGGAAAATGAGCAGTTCTTC. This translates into CASSPPLREVENEQFF.

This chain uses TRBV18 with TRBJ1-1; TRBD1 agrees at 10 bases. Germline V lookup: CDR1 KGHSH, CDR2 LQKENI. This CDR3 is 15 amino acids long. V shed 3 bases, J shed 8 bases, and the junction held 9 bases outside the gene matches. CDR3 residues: CASSPSWTGGEEAFF. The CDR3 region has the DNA TGTGCCAGCTCACCTTCCTGGACAGGGGGGGAGGAAGCTTTCTTT.

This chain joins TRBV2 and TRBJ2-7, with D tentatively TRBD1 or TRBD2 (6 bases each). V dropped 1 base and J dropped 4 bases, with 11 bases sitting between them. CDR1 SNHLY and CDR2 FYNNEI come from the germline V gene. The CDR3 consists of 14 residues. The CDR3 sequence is CASSEDREEYEQYF. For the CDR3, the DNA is TGTGCCAGCAGTGAAGACAGGGAGGAATACGAGCAGTACTTC.

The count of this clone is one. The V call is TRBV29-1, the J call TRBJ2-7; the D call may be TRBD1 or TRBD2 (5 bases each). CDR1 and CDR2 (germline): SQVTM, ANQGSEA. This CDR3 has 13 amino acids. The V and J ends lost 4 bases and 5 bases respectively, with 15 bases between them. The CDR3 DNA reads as TGCAGCGTTGTGGTCAGGGAGTCGAACGAGCAGTACTTC. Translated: CSVVVRESNEQYF.

CDR3 DNA sequence: TGTGCCAGCAGCCTCATTGGGGAGGGCGGGAATGAAAAACTGTTTTTT. The encoded protein is CASSLIGEGGNEKLFF. The V and J genes are TRBV5-5 and TRBJ1-4, with D hard to call. The CDR3 has 16 residues. Trimming pared 4 bases from V and 5 bases from J, leaving 18 bases between. Per the germline V gene, CDR1 is SGHKS and CDR2 is YYEKEE (reference sequence).

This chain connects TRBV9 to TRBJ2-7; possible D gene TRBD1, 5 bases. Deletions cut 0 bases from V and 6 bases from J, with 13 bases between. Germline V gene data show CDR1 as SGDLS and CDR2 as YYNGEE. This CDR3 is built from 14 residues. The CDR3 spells CASSVGAGWGEQYF. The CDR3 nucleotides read TGTGCCAGCAGCGTAGGGGCAGGGTGGGGCGAGCAGTACTTC.

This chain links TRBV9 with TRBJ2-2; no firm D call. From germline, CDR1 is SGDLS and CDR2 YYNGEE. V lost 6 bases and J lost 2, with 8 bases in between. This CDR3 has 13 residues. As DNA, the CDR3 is TGTGCCAGCACCACAGAAAACACCGGGGAGCTGTTTTTT. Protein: CASTTENTGELFF.

The chain's CDR3 is CASSSGTAGSGGLFF. CDR3 nucleotides: TGTGCCAGCAGCTCGGGGACAGCAGGAAGTGGAGGACTGTTTTTT. The chain employs TRBV7-8 and TRBJ1-4, with 7 bases aligning to TRBD1. Germline values: CDR1 SGHVS, CDR2 FQNEAQ. Unmatched junction bases numbered 15, after V lost 4 bases and J lost 13 bases. The CDR3 contains 15 residues.

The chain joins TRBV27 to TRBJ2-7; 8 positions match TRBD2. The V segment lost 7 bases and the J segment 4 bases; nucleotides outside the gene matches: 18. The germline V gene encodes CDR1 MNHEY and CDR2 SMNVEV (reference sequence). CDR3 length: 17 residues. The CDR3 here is CASTPLPPSGGFYEQYF. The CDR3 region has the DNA TGTGCCAGCACCCCCCTCCCCCCCAGCGGGGGATTTTACGAGCAGTACTTC.

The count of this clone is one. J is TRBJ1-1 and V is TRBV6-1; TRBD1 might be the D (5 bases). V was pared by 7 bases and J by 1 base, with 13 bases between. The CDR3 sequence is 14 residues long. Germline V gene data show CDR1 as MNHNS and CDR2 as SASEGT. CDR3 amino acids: CASILGGGNTEAFF. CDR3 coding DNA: TGTGCCAGCATCCTTGGGGGGGGGAACACTGAAGCTTTCTTT.

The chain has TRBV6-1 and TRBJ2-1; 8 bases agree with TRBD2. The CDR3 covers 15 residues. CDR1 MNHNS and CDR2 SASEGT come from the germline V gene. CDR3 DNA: TGTGGCGTGGAGAAAGCGGGGGCCTCCGGGCGGGAGCAGTTCTTC. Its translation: CGVEKAGASGREQFF.